This T cell receptor beta chain comes out of a study of PD-1 blockade in classical Hodgkin lymphoma. Study information: On a schedule of every 2 weeks, patients received nivolumab 3 mg/kg intravenously. Overall study findings and caveats: Newly diagnosed patients were reported to exhibit reduced baseline TCR diversity relative to healthy donors. Unlike CD8+ TCR diversity, which did not rise significantly by C4D1, CD4+ TCR diversity did.

This CDR3 spans 13 amino acids. Germline V lookup: CDR1 SQVTM, CDR2 ANQGSEA. The method was immunoSEQ multiplex PCR; TCRdb's version includes in-frame clones alone and lacks a portion of them. The sample records over 10,000 clones, 91% being singletons. Comments on this clone: Its antigen is as yet unknown. At one boundary the junction diverges from the germline segment, which might be a read error.

Every patient was affected by relapse after autologous stem cell transplantation, while exposure to brentuximab vedotin was not uniform. Best overall response was complete response, partial response or progressive disease in these relapsed/refractory classical Hodgkin lymphoma patients. The specimen was peripheral blood mononuclear cells (PBMCs), collected at baseline. This receptor was identified in a human donor with classical Hodgkin lymphoma. The chain joins TRBV29-1 to TRBJ2-1; no clear D. The CDR3 coding sequence is TGTGTGCGTGCTCGGGCCCAACAAGATGAGCAGTTCTTC. Residues: CVRARAQQDEQFF.